Below are 21 T cell receptor beta chains sequenced from a single sample in a study of identical twins. In TCRdb, the 5' RACE reads were re-called with MiXCR into one record per CDR3 protein. The sample comprises about 470,000 distinct CDR3 sequences, less than 25% of which are singletons, and about 2.9% rests with the top ten. This sample also appeared in a second study, on T cells expressing NK-cell markers.

What was sequenced was CD4+ T cells sorted from blood. Receptor source: a woman aged 18-29 years in good health.

The V and J genes are TRBV20-1 and TRBJ2-1; TRBD2 is a possible D gene (5 bases). V was shortened by 6 bases and J by 0 bases, with 12 bases between the two germline ends. The CDR3 spans 14 residues. CDR1 DFQATT and CDR2 SNEGSKA come from the germline V gene (reference sequence). The CDR3 sequence is CSAAGPSSYNEQFF. The CDR3 nucleotides are TGCAGTGCGGCGGGCCCTAGCTCCTACAATGAGCAGTTCTTC.

This chain links TRBV10-3 with TRBJ2-5; D is ambiguous. Trimming left V 11 bases short and J 4 bases short, with 11 bases between. This CDR3 is 11 amino acids long. From germline, CDR1 is ENHRY and CDR2 SYGVKD. The CDR3, as DNA: TGTGCCTCCGGGCTTGGAGAGACCCAGTACTTC. It encodes CASGLGETQYF.

V gene TRBV4-2 combines with J gene TRBJ2-2, with a tentative D call TRBD1 (5 bases). Germline CDR1 is LGHNA and CDR2 is YNFKEQ. The CDR3 has 14 residues. With 6 bases removed from V and 6 bases from J, the gap between germline ends came to 14 bases. CDR3 sequence: CASRRDDSAGELFF. The CDR3 DNA follows: TGTGCCAGCAGACGCGACGACAGTGCCGGGGAGCTGTTTTTT.

In this sample, this clonotype turned up a few times. V gene TRBV29-1 combines with J gene TRBJ2-3, with TRBD1 as a possible D gene (6 bases). The CDR3 consists of 13 residues. Germline CDR1 and CDR2: SQVTM and ANQGSEA. CDR3: CSADSRDRNTQYF. The CDR3 DNA is TGCAGTGCGGACAGCCGAGACCGTAATACGCAGTATTTT.

V usage is TRBV11-2 and J usage is TRBJ1-3; D call uncertain. CDR3 length: 13 amino acids. V was shortened by 2 bases and J by 11 bases, with 13 bases between the two germline ends. Looked up from germline, CDR1 is SGHAT and CDR2 is FQNNGV. In DNA form, the CDR3 reads TGTGCCAGCAGCTTACTTCCGAATGTGGCCATATATTTT. It encodes CASSLLPNVAIYF.

There are a few counts of this clonotype. The V call is TRBV9, the J call TRBJ2-1; the match to TRBD2 covers 9 bases. From germline, CDR1 is SGDLS and CDR2 YYNGEE. The CDR3 length is 15 residues. V shed 2 bases, J shed 8 bases, and the junction held 8 bases outside the gene matches. The CDR3 sequence is CASSVGSGRDYEQFF. CDR3 in DNA: TGTGCCAGCAGCGTTGGTAGCGGGAGAGATTATGAGCAGTTCTTC. The variable domain in full, completed from reference TRBV9 and TRBJ2-1, reads DSGVTQTPKHLITATGQRVTLRCSPRSGDLSVYWYQQSLDQGLQFLIQYYNGEERAKGNILERFSAQQFPDLHSELNLSSLELGDSALYFCASSVGSGRDYEQFFGPGTRLTVL.

V and J are TRBV20-1 and TRBJ2-1; 7 bases agree with TRBD1. The germline V gene encodes CDR1 DFQATT and CDR2 SNEGSKA (reference sequence). The V and J ends lost 6 bases and 3 bases, in that order; junction bases with no gene match: 5. CDR3 length: 13 residues. The CDR3, as DNA: TGCAGTGCCACTAGGGACAGCTACAATGAGCAGTTCTTC. Its protein is CSATRDSYNEQFF.

This clonotype came up a few times. V usage is TRBV27 and J usage is TRBJ1-2; TRBD1 might be the D (5 bases). With 2 bases removed from V and 5 bases from J, the gap between germline ends came to 15 bases. Germline CDR1 and CDR2: MNHEY and SMNVEV (reference sequence). This CDR3 is 15 amino acids long. CDR3 in amino acids: CASSLIDGGLYGYTF. The CDR3 nucleotides are TGTGCCAGCAGTTTAATAGACGGGGGTCTTTATGGCTACACCTTC.

This clonotype has just a few counts. The V and J genes are TRBV7-2 and TRBJ2-1; tentatively, D is TRBD2 (6 bases). V dropped 5 bases and J dropped 1 base, with 12 bases sitting between them. The CDR3 extends over 15 amino acids. Germline V lookup: CDR1 SGHTA, CDR2 FQGNSA. The CDR3 reads CASSLLANSYNEQFF. The DNA of the CDR3 is TGTGCCAGCAGCCTCCTAGCGAATTCCTACAATGAGCAGTTCTTC.

This clonotype was observed at least ten times. The gene calls are TRBV25-1 and TRBJ2-7, with 9 bases matching TRBD2. CDR1 and CDR2 (germline): MGHDK, SYGVNS. CDR3 size: 14 residues. With 8 bases clipped from V and 3 bases from J, the junction kept 8 bases outside the gene matches. The CDR3 DNA sequence: TGTGCCAGCCAGACTAGCGGTCCTAACTACGAGCAGTACTTC. Protein sequence: CASQTSGPNYEQYF.

This clonotype was seen a handful of times. The V gene is TRBV20-1, the J gene TRBJ2-7; D is perhaps TRBD2 (6 bases). This CDR3 contains 14 residues. V gave up 6 bases and J gave up 5 bases, with 20 bases separating them. CDR1 DFQATT and CDR2 SNEGSKA come from the germline V gene (reference sequence). The CDR3, as DNA: TGCAGTGCGACCCCTAGTGGGAGGTCCCACGAGCAGTACTTC. Translated: CSATPSGRSHEQYF.

The chain joins TRBV5-1 to TRBJ1-2, with D perhaps TRBD1 (5 bases). CDR3 size: 14 residues. Looked up from germline, CDR1 is SGHRS and CDR2 is YFSETQ. V was shortened by 0 bases and J by 2 bases, with 8 bases between the two germline ends. The CDR3 protein is CASSLEGRNYGYTF. In nucleotides, the CDR3 is TGCGCCAGCAGCTTGGAGGGACGGAACTATGGCTACACCTTC.

This clonotype turned up a few times. The chain combines TRBV28 with TRBJ2-1, with 9 positions matching TRBD1. The trim removed 5 bases at V and 0 bases at J, leaving 5 bases unmatched. This CDR3 has 16 residues. Per germline, CDR1 MDHEN and CDR2 SYDVKM. The CDR3 DNA sequence: TGTGCCAGCAGTGCCGGGACAGGGCGCTCCTACAATGAGCAGTTCTTC. As protein: CASSAGTGRSYNEQFF.

This clonotype turned up a few times. The chain links TRBV24-1 to TRBJ1-1; TRBD1 is a possible D gene (5 bases). The germline V and J ends were trimmed by 5 bases and 7 bases, with 13 bases remaining between them. Germline loops: CDR1 KGHDR, CDR2 SFDVKD. This CDR3 has 13 amino acids. Here the CDR3 DNA reads TGTGCCACCAGTGGAATTCGAGGGGTTGAAGCTTTCTTT. It yields the protein CATSGIRGVEAFF.

This clonotype was seen a few times. This chain connects TRBV3-1 to TRBJ2-3; TRBD2 matches 7 bases. The CDR3 consists of 14 residues. Germline CDR1 reads LGHDT; CDR2 reads YNNKEL (reference sequence). V lost 4 bases to trimming and J lost 0 bases; unmatched junction nucleotides: 1. This chain's CDR3 is CASSRSGSTDTQYF. CDR3 DNA: TGTGCCAGCAGCCGTAGCGGGAGCACAGATACGCAGTATTTT.

V and J are TRBV30 and TRBJ1-5, with D uncertain. Germline CDR1 reads GTSNPN; CDR2 reads SVGIG (reference sequence). CDR3 size: 13 residues. Deletions cut 2 bases from V and 5 bases from J, with 10 bases between. The DNA of the CDR3 is TGTGCCTGGAGTAAGGACGGCGATCAGCCCCAGCATTTT. Translation: CAWSKDGDQPQHF.

V is TRBV10-1 and J is TRBJ2-5, with 9 bases lining up with TRBD2. Unmatched junction bases numbered 8, after V lost 6 bases and J lost 3 bases. The CDR3 has 15 amino acids. Per germline, CDR1 WNHNN and CDR2 SYGVQD (reference sequence). CDR3 in DNA: TGCGCCAGCAGGTCCCGGACTAGCGCCGAAGAGACCCAGTACTTC. This sequence encodes CASRSRTSAEETQYF.

This chain uses TRBV11-3 with TRBJ2-5; D is unclear. The V and J ends lost 5 bases and 3 bases respectively, with 10 bases between them. The CDR3 contains 13 residues. Germline-derived CDR1 and CDR2 are SGHNT and YENEEA. The CDR3 nucleotides read TGTGCCAGCAGCAGGGATATCGAAGAGACCCAGTACTTC. Translation: CASSRDIEETQYF.

The V call is TRBV7-9, the J call TRBJ2-5; D is possibly TRBD2 (6 bases). Germline CDR1 reads SEHNR; CDR2 reads FQNEAQ (reference sequence). Trimming left V 0 bases short and J 4 bases short, with 12 bases between. The length of the CDR3 is 15 residues. The chain's CDR3 is CASSLAGRRGETQYF. The CDR3, as DNA: TGTGCCAGCAGCTTAGCCGGGCGGAGGGGAGAGACCCAGTACTTC.

This clonotype occurred a few times. V and J are TRBV4-2 and TRBJ2-7; tentative D call: TRBD2 (5 bases). Trimming took off 0 bases at V and 6 bases at J, with 18 bases between the two ends. The CDR3 sequence is 16 residues long. Germline loops: CDR1 LGHNA, CDR2 YNFKEQ. The CDR3 here is CASSQDARPEGSEQYF. The CDR3 DNA follows: TGTGCCAGCAGCCAAGATGCGAGACCAGAGGGTTCCGAGCAGTACTTC.

This chain connects TRBV11-3 to TRBJ2-7; D gene ambiguous. Germline V gene sequence: CDR1 SGHNT, CDR2 YENEEA. With 5 bases removed from V and 7 bases from J, the gap between germline ends came to 9 bases. This CDR3 comprises 11 residues. The CDR3 is CASSLNTEQYF. CDR3 nucleotides: TGTGCCAGCAGCCTTAACACGGAGCAGTACTTC.